Shown below are 20 T cell receptor beta chains from a single sample sequenced in a study of shared clonotypes between healthy human individuals. Some clones are missing from TCRdb's copy, which holds only in-frame ones; the method was immunoSEQ multiplex PCR. The sample lists about 1.9 million clones, around 95% seen once, with approximately 1.7% in the top ten. Naive CD8 populations comprised CD45RO-negative cells positively selected for CCR7, excluding terminally differentiated effector memory CD45RA+ cells. Sequencing was done on a sample of naive CD8+ T cells from PBMCs. The receptors were sampled from a man between 18 and 29 years old in good health. Some clones in this sample may be carry-over from other donors' samples.

About this clone: The sample holds other DNA sequences that translate to the same CDR3. The chain links TRBV5-6 to TRBJ2-7, with D perhaps being TRBD1 or TRBD2 (6 bases each). The V end was cut by 0 bases, the J end by 6 bases, with 7 bases between. The CDR3 sequence is 12 residues long. Germline CDR1 is SGHDT and CDR2 is YYEEEE. Here the CDR3 DNA reads TGTGCCAGCAGCTTGGGGGGGGCCGAGCAGTACTTC. Protein product: CASSLGGAEQYF.

The V call is TRBV7-9, the J call TRBJ2-3, with D unclear. Germline values: CDR1 SEHNR, CDR2 FQNEAQ (reference sequence). With 9 bases removed from V and 1 base from J, the gap between germline ends came to 8 bases. The CDR3 loop spans 12 amino acids. CDR3 nucleotide sequence: TGTGCCAGTAAGCAGGGCACAGATACGCAGTATTTT. Its translation is CASKQGTDTQYF.

CDR3 DNA sequence: TGTGCTAGTGGTTTGGTGACGGGGAGGGGCCTATCGGGTGGCTACACCTTC. This gives the protein CASGLVTGRGLSGGYTF. The chain has TRBV12-5 and TRBJ1-2, with D perhaps matching TRBD1 (5 bases). This CDR3 is built from 17 residues. V dropped 0 bases and J dropped 7 bases, with 21 bases sitting between them. Germline-derived CDR1 and CDR2 are LGHNT and FRNRAP.

In its sample, this clone was seen once. The chain has TRBV29-1 and TRBJ1-4; 8 bases are shared with TRBD1. The germline V gene encodes CDR1 SQVTM and CDR2 ANQGSEA. The CDR3 spans 14 residues. The J segment lost 7 bases and the V segment lost 3 bases, leaving 7 bases of the junction unmatched. This CDR3 reads CSVDIQGAGEKLFF. The CDR3 DNA reads as TGCAGCGTTGACATCCAGGGGGCCGGTGAAAAACTGTTTTTT.

Written as DNA, the CDR3 is TGTGCCAGCAGTGAAGAGGGACTAGCGGCGAACACCGGGGAGCTGTTTTTT. It specifies CASSEEGLAANTGELFF. The chain combines TRBV2 with TRBJ2-2; 11 bases align to TRBD2. The CDR3 has 17 amino acids. The V gene's germline CDR1 is SNHLY and CDR2 FYNNEI. The J segment lost 0 bases and the V segment lost 1 base, leaving 1 base of the junction unmatched.

The chain has TRBV7-9 and TRBJ1-6, with D possibly TRBD1 on 5 matching bases. This CDR3 has 17 amino acids. The V and J ends lost 5 bases and 7 bases respectively, with 21 bases between them. Germline lookup yields CDR1 SEHNR and CDR2 FQNEAQ (reference sequence). The CDR3 loop is CASSLEMGLTANSPLHF. CDR3 nucleotides: TGTGCCAGCAGCCTGGAAATGGGACTTACGGCAAATTCACCCCTCCACTTT.

This clone appeared a single time. V gene TRBV27 combines with J gene TRBJ2-7, with 9 bases fitting TRBD1. The CDR3 contains 16 residues. V shed 7 bases, J shed 2 bases, and the junction held 12 bases outside the gene matches. The germline gives CDR1 MNHEY, CDR2 SMNVEV (reference sequence). CDR3 in DNA: TGTGCCAGCACCGAACGCAGGACAGGGGACACCTACGAGCAGTACTTC. Encoded protein: CASTERRTGDTYEQYF.

The chain joins TRBV6-1 to TRBJ2-1; the match to TRBD2 covers 15 bases. The CDR3 sequence is 17 residues long. Germline V gives CDR1 MNHNS, CDR2 SASEGT. The J segment lost 1 base and the V segment lost 4 bases, leaving 2 bases of the junction unmatched. Here the CDR3 DNA reads TGTGCCAGCAGTGGAGGGACTAGCGGGAGGTCCTACAATGAGCAGTTCTTC. Residues: CASSGGTSGRSYNEQFF.

Notes on this clone: The sample contains more than one DNA sequence encoding this CDR3. The J gene is TRBJ2-7, the V gene TRBV7-9, with D perhaps matching TRBD2 (6 bases). The germline V gene encodes CDR1 SEHNR and CDR2 FQNEAQ (reference sequence). Trimming stripped 4 bases from V and 0 bases from J, with 7 bases between. The CDR3 is made up of 13 amino acids. DNA of the CDR3: TGTGCCAGCAGCTCCGGGAGCTCCTACGAGCAGTACTTC. Translated: CASSSGSSYEQYF.

Turning to this clone: The sample has other DNA sequences that encode this CDR3 too. V usage is TRBV19 and J usage is TRBJ2-7, with 9 bases identical to TRBD1. J was trimmed by 2 bases and V by 4 bases; bases with no gene match: 3. The CDR3 covers 14 residues. Per the germline V gene, CDR1 is LNHDA and CDR2 is SQIVND (reference sequence). CDR3 in amino acids: CASSTRQGAYEQYF. CDR3 in DNA: TGTGCCAGTAGTACCAGACAGGGGGCCTACGAGCAGTACTTC.

V gene TRBV9 combines with J gene TRBJ2-5; no definite D call. V lost 0 bases, J lost 5 bases, and 11 bases lay in between. Germline lookup yields CDR1 SGDLS and CDR2 YYNGEE. There are 14 residues in the CDR3. DNA of the CDR3: TGTGCCAGCAGCGTAGCCCACCAGAGCGAGACCCAGTACTTC. It codes for CASSVAHQSETQYF.

Concerning this clone: The sample holds other DNA sequences that translate to the same CDR3. The chain combines TRBV9 with TRBJ2-1; D not resolved. The CDR3 covers 13 residues. In germline, CDR1 is SGDLS, CDR2 YYNGEE. V lost 0 bases and J 7 bases, leaving 8 bases between the germline ends. CDR3 protein: CASSVEARNEQFF. Written as DNA, the CDR3 is TGTGCCAGCAGCGTAGAAGCTAGAAATGAGCAGTTCTTC. The complete variable domain, with remaining parts taken from reference TRBV9 and TRBJ2-1, reads DSGVTQTPKHLITATGQRVTLRCSPRSGDLSVYWYQQSLDQGLQFLIQYYNGEERAKGNILERFSAQQFPDLHSELNLSSLELGDSALYFCASSVEARNEQFFGPGTRLTVL.

This clone was seen a few times. V gene TRBV7-6 combines with J gene TRBJ2-3; 8 bases match TRBD2. The V gene end was trimmed by 1 base and the J gene end by 3 bases; junction bases not matched to a gene: 6. The CDR3 is made up of 16 amino acids. Germline loops: CDR1 SGHVS, CDR2 FNYEAQ. The CDR3 region has the DNA TGTGCCAGCAGCTTAGTGGCGGGAGGTCAGACAGATACGCAGTATTTT. Protein: CASSLVAGGQTDTQYF.

This rearrangement joins TRBV25-1 to TRBJ1-2; 11 bases fit TRBD1. CDR1 and CDR2 from the germline V gene are MGHDK and SYGVNS. The CDR3 is 18 amino acids. V shed 4 bases and J 5 bases; nucleotides not matched to a gene: 15. This CDR3 is CASSGLLIRDRGLYGYTF. CDR3 nucleotides: TGTGCCAGCAGTGGCCTTCTCATTAGGGACAGGGGGTTATATGGCTACACCTTC.

This chain joins TRBV9 and TRBJ2-7; TRBD2 matches 12 bases. CDR1 and CDR2 from the germline V gene are SGDLS and YYNGEE. The CDR3 sequence is 15 residues long. V was clipped by 4 bases and J by 3 bases; unmatched bases: 5. The CDR3 here is CASSPWTSGNYEQYF. The CDR3 DNA reads TGTGCCAGCAGCCCGTGGACTAGCGGGAACTACGAGCAGTACTTC.

The chain couples TRBV7-8 to TRBJ2-7; 8 nucleotides align to TRBD2. Trimming cost V 6 bases and J 0 bases; bases outside gene matches: 7. Germline loops: CDR1 SGHVS, CDR2 FQNEAQ. This CDR3 contains 15 residues. The CDR3 sequence: CASRSGGGFSYEQYF. As DNA, the CDR3 is TGTGCCAGCAGATCCGGGGGGGGGTTCTCCTACGAGCAGTACTTC.

This clone appeared a single time. V is TRBV9 and J is TRBJ2-3; D not certain. CDR1 and CDR2 from the germline V gene are SGDLS and YYNGEE. Trimming stripped 4 bases from V and 1 base from J, with 7 bases between. The CDR3 length is 13 residues. CDR3 residues: CASSSGGTDTQYF. The CDR3 DNA sequence: TGTGCCAGCAGCTCGGGCGGCACAGATACGCAGTATTTT.

The chain has TRBV5-4 and TRBJ1-1, with 9 nucleotides matching TRBD1. Unmatched junction bases numbered 7, after V lost 4 bases and J lost 6 bases. In germline, CDR1 is SGHNT, CDR2 YYREEE (reference sequence). This CDR3 comprises 14 residues. The chain's CDR3 is CASSHRTGVAEAFF. The CDR3 nucleotides read TGTGCCAGCAGCCACCGGACAGGGGTTGCTGAAGCTTTCTTT.

The J gene is TRBJ1-3, the V gene TRBV2, with 7 positions matching TRBD1. CDR3 size: 14 residues. The ends lost 7 bases at V and 2 bases at J; junction bases unmatched: 5. CDR1 is SNHLY and CDR2 is FYNNEI in the germline V gene. In nucleotides, the CDR3 is TGTGCCAGCACCTCCGGGACAGCTGGAAACACCATATATTTT. It is translated as CASTSGTAGNTIYF.

The genes are TRBV19 and TRBJ1-4; no clear D gene. Trimming removed 4 bases at V and 4 bases at J, with 10 bases between. The CDR3 covers 14 residues. CDR1 LNHDA and CDR2 SQIVND come from the germline V gene (reference sequence). The CDR3 is CASSNRAYNEKLFF. The CDR3 nucleotides are TGTGCCAGTAGTAACCGGGCCTATAATGAAAAACTGTTTTTT.